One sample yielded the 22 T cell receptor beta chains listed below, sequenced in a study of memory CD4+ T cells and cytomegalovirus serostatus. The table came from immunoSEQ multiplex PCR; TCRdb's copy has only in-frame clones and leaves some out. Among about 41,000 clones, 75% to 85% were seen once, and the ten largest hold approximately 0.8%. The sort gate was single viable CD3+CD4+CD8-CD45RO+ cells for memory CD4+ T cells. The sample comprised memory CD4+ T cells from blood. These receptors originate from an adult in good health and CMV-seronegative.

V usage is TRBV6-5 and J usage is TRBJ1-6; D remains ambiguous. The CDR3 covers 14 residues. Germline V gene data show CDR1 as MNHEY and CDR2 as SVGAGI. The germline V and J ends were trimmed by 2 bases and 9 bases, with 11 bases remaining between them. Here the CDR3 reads CASSYEHTPSPLHF. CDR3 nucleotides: TGTGCCAGCAGTTACGAACATACGCCTTCACCCCTCCACTTT.

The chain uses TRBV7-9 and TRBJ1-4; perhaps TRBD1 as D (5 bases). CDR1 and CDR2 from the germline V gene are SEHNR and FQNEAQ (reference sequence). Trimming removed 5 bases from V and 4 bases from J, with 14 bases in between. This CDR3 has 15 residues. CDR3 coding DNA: TGTGCCAGCAGCCTTTCAAGGGGAGTTAATGAAAAACTGTTTTTT. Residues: CASSLSRGVNEKLFF.

The CDR3 spells CASSPQGTLGNTEAFF. CDR3 coding DNA: TGCGCCAGCAGCCCCCAGGGGACCCTAGGGAACACTGAAGCTTTCTTT. V usage is TRBV5-1 and J usage is TRBJ1-1, with a tentative D call TRBD1 (6 bases). CDR1 and CDR2 (germline): SGHRS, YFSETQ. CDR3 length: 16 residues. V was shortened by 4 bases and J by 1 base, with 17 bases between the two germline ends.

The CDR3: CAWSGETEAFF. The CDR3 bases are TGTGCCTGGAGTGGAGAAACTGAAGCTTTCTTT. This chain uses TRBV30 with TRBJ1-1; D is unresolved. Deletions cut 1 base from V and 5 bases from J, with 5 bases between. The CDR3 has 11 residues. The germline V gene has CDR1 GTSNPN and CDR2 SVGIG (reference sequence).

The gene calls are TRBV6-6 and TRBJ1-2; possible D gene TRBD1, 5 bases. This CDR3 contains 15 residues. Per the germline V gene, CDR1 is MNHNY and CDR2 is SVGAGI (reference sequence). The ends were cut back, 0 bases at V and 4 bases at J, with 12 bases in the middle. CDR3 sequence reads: CASSYSMGVIYGYTF. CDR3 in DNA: TGTGCCAGCAGTTACTCGATGGGGGTTATCTATGGCTACACCTTC.

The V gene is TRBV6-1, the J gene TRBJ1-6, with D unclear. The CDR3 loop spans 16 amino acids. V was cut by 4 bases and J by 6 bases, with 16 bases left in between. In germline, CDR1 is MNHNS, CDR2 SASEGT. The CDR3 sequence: CASSAGWQVFNSPLHF. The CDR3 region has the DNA TGTGCCAGCAGTGCGGGGTGGCAGGTCTTTAATTCACCCCTCCACTTT.

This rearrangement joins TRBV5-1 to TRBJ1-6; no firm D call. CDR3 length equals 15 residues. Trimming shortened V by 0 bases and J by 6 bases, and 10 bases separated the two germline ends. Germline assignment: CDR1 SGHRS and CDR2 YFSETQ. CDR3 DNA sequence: TGCGCCAGCAGCTTGGAGGCCGGAGGTAATTCACCCCTCCACTTT. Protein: CASSLEAGGNSPLHF.

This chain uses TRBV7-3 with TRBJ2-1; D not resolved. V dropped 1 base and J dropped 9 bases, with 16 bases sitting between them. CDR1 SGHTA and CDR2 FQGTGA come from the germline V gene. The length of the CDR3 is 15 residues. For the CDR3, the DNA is TGTGCCAGCAGCTTAAAATCCAGTTTTTCGGGTGAGCAGTTCTTC. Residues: CASSLKSSFSGEQFF.

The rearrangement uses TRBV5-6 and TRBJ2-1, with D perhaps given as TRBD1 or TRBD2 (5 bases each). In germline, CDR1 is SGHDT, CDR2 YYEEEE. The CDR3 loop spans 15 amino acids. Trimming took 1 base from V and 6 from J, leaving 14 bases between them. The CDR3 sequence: CASSLRGVNLNEQFF. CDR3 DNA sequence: TGTGCCAGCAGCTTGAGAGGGGTGAATCTCAATGAGCAGTTCTTC.

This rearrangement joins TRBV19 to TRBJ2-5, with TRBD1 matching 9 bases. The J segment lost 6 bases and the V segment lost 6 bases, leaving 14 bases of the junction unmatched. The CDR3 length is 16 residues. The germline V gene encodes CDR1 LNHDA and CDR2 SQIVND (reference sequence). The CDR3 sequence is CASSTSPGQGGQTQYF. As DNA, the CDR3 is TGTGCCAGTAGCACATCACCGGGACAGGGTGGTCAGACCCAGTACTTC.

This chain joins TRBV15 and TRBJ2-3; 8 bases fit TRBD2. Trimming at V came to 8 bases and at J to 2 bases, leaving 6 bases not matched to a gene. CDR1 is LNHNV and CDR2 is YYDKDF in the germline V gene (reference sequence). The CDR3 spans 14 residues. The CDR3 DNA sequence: TGTGCCACCCGTAGCGGGGCCTTCACAGATACGCAGTATTTT. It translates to CATRSGAFTDTQYF.

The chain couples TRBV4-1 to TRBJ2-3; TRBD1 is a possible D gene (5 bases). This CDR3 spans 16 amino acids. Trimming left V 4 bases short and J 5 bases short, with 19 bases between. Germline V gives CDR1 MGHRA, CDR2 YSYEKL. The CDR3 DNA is TGCGCCAGCAGCCTAGGGGCCCCTCAAAGAGGAGATACGCAGTATTTT. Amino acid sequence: CASSLGAPQRGDTQYF.

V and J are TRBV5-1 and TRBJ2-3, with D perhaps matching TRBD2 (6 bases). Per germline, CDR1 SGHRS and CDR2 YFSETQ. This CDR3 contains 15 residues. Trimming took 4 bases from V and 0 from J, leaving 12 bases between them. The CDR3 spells CASSQGLLSTDTQYF. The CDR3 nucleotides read TGCGCCAGCAGCCAGGGACTTCTCAGCACAGATACGCAGTATTTT.

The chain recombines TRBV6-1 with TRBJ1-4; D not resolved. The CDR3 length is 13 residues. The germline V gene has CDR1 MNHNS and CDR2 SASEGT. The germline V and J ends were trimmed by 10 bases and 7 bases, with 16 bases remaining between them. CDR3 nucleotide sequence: TGTGCCACCCGTGGAGGGATCAGTGAAAAACTGTTTTTT. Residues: CATRGGISEKLFF.

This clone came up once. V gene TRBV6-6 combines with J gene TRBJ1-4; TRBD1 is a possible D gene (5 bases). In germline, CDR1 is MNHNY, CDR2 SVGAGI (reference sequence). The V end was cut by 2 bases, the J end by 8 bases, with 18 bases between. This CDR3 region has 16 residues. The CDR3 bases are TGTGCCAGCAGTTACCGATTTTCGGGGGAAGGGGAAAAACTGTTTTTT. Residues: CASSYRFSGEGEKLFF.

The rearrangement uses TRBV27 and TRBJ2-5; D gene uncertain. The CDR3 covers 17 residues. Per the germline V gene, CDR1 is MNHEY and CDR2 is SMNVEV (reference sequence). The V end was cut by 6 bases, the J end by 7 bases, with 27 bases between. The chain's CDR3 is CASSLGWGQSRVGTQYF. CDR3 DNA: TGTGCCAGCAGCCTAGGGTGGGGTCAGTCCCGGGTAGGGACCCAGTACTTC.

This chain's CDR3 is CASSLGLEMTDTQYF. In DNA form, the CDR3 reads TGTGCCAGCAGCTTAGGACTAGAAATGACAGATACGCAGTATTTT. This chain connects TRBV7-9 to TRBJ2-3; possible D gene TRBD2, 6 bases. The CDR3 has 15 amino acids. Germline V lookup: CDR1 SEHNR, CDR2 FQNEAQ (reference sequence). Trimming shortened V by 1 base and J by 3 bases, and 11 bases separated the two germline ends.

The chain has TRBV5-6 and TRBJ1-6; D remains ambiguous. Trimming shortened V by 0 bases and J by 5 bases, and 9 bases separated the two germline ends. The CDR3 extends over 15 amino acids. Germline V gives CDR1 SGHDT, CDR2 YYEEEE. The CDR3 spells CASSLGQPDNSPLHF. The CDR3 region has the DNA TGTGCCAGCAGCTTGGGGCAGCCGGATAATTCACCCCTCCACTTT.

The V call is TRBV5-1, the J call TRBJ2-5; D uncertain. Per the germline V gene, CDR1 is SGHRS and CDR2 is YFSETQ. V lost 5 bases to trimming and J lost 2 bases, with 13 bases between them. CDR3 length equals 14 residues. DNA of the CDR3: TGCGCCAGCAGTCAGACGTACTTACAAGAGACCCAGTACTTC. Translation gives CASSQTYLQETQYF.

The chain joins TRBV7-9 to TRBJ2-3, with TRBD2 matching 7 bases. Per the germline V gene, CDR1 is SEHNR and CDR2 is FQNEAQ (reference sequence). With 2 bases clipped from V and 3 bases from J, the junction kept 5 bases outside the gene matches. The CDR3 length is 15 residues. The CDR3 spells CASSLSSGGTDTQYF. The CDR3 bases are TGTGCCAGCAGCTTAAGCTCCGGGGGGACAGATACGCAGTATTTT.

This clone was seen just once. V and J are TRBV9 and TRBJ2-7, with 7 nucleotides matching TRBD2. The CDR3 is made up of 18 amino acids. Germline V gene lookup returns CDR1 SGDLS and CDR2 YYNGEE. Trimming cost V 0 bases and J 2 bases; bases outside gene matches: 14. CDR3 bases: TGTGCCAGCAGCGTAGGAGTATCAGGGACTACAACACCCTACGAGCAGTACTTC. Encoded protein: CASSVGVSGTTTPYEQYF.

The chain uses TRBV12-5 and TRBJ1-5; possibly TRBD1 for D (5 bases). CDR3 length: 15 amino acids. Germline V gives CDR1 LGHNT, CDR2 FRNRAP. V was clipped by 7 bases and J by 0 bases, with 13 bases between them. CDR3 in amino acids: CASASGTRSNQPQHF. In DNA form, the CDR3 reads TGTGCTAGTGCCTCCGGGACCCGTAGCAATCAGCCCCAGCATTTT.